This TCR beta chain was recorded in a study of cytomegalovirus exposure and HLA in healthy donors. Findings of the study overall: In an earlier analysis, productive rearrangement rates for most beta V segments clustered near 87% or 30%. V- and J-gene trimming in TCR beta was tied to a missense DCLRE1C variant by an analysis performed later.

Primers: 60 Vbeta forward and 13 Jbeta reverse. Libraries were prepared by immunoSEQ multiplex PCR; TCRdb keeps only in-frame clonotypes and omits some of them. Of some 79,000 clones in the sample, about 79% were seen once. Regarding this clone: The antigen remains unidentified.

The V end lost 2 bases, the J end lost 2 bases, and 16 bases lay between the germline ends. This CDR3 spans 16 amino acids. CDR1 is SGHRS and CDR2 is YFSETQ in the germline V gene. The chain employs TRBV5-1 and TRBJ2-5; tentative D call: TRBD2 (8 bases). Input material: PBMCs. This clonotype was obtained from a male donor in good health and CMV-seropositive. The chain's CDR3 is CASSLGGTGGQETQYF. Here the CDR3 DNA reads TGCGCCAGCAGCTTAGGGGGCACGGGAGGGCAAGAGACCCAGTACTTC.